A single sample is the source of the 22 T cell receptor beta chains below, sequenced in a study of T cell responses to AZD1222 COVID-19 vaccine. The assay was immunoSEQ multiplex PCR, and TCRdb's table has in-frame clones only and misses some. Of more than 100,000 clones listed, 75% to 90% are singletons. The material was peripheral blood, obtained on day 0 of AZD1222 vaccination. These TCRs come from an adult in good health.

This sequence joins TRBV27 and TRBJ1-4; the match to TRBD1 covers 8 bases. The germline V gene has CDR1 MNHEY and CDR2 SMNVEV (reference sequence). This CDR3 is 17 amino acids long. V was pared by 2 bases and J by 7 bases, with 12 bases of the junction left unmatched. CDR3 DNA sequence: TGTGCCAGCAGTTTAGGAGCAGGGGGCAGTTTTGGTGAAAAACTGTTTTTT. Encoded protein: CASSLGAGGSFGEKLFF.

The gene calls are TRBV19 and TRBJ2-2, with 11 positions matching TRBD2. V lost 5 bases to trimming and J lost 3 bases; unmatched junction nucleotides: 11. Germline V lookup: CDR1 LNHDA, CDR2 SQIVND (reference sequence). The CDR3 is 18 residues long. The CDR3 DNA follows: TGTGCCAGTAGTCCGGGAAGGACTAGCGGGCGAGACACCGGGGAGCTGTTTTTT. Its translation is CASSPGRTSGRDTGELFF.

This chain connects TRBV4-3 to TRBJ2-7; no reliable D call. Germline V gene lookup returns CDR1 LGHNA and CDR2 YSLEER. This CDR3 has 14 residues. Trimming pared 2 bases from V and 2 bases from J, leaving 10 bases between. The CDR3 sequence: CASSQHAGTYEQYF. The DNA of the CDR3 is TGCGCCAGCAGCCAACATGCCGGCACCTACGAGCAGTACTTC.

This clone was detected only a few times. The rearrangement links TRBV11-2 to TRBJ1-1; a weak D match, TRBD1 (5 bases). CDR3 length: 15 residues. The germline V gene encodes CDR1 SGHAT and CDR2 FQNNGV. Trimming left V 2 bases short and J 2 bases short, with 12 bases between. CDR3 region: CASSLTGIVNTEAFF. As DNA, the CDR3 is TGTGCCAGCAGCTTAACAGGTATCGTAAACACTGAAGCTTTCTTT.

The V call is TRBV19, the J call TRBJ2-7, with 10 positions matching TRBD1. CDR1 LNHDA and CDR2 SQIVND come from the germline V gene (reference sequence). This CDR3 has 17 amino acids. V lost 3 bases to trimming and J lost 7 bases; unmatched junction nucleotides: 15. CDR3 sequence reads: CASSMEDGRQGAREQYF. The CDR3, as DNA: TGTGCCAGTAGTATGGAGGACGGGAGACAGGGGGCGCGAGAGCAGTACTTC.

The V call is TRBV6-5, the J call TRBJ1-5, with TRBD1 matching over 7 bases. In germline, CDR1 is MNHEY, CDR2 SVGAGI. The J segment lost 9 bases and the V segment lost 6 bases, leaving 2 bases of the junction unmatched. This CDR3 has 11 residues. The DNA for the CDR3 is TGTGCCAGCAGGCGGACAGGGCCCCAGCATTTT. Translation gives CASRRTGPQHF.

The chain joins TRBV15 to TRBJ2-7; 11 bases map to TRBD1. The CDR3 is 18 residues long. The V gene's germline CDR1 is LNHNV and CDR2 YYDKDF (reference sequence). V lost 0 bases, J lost 2 bases, and 9 bases stayed unmatched. As DNA, the CDR3 is TGTGCCACCAGCAGAGATCGGCACGAGGGACAGGGGGCCTACGAGCAGTACTTC. The encoded protein is CATSRDRHEGQGAYEQYF.

The V call is TRBV19, the J call TRBJ1-5, with D perhaps TRBD1 (5 bases). The CDR3 runs 15 residues. Germline V lookup: CDR1 LNHDA, CDR2 SQIVND (reference sequence). Trimming shortened V by 2 bases and J by 5 bases, and 13 bases separated the two germline ends. The chain's CDR3 is CASSINGAGYQPQHF. CDR3 nucleotides: TGTGCCAGTAGTATAAATGGGGCAGGATATCAGCCCCAGCATTTT.

This clone has just one count. This chain uses TRBV9 with TRBJ2-2, with D perhaps TRBD2 (7 bases). V was pared by 3 bases and J by 7 bases, with 19 bases between. The CDR3 has 16 residues. Germline V gene data show CDR1 as SGDLS and CDR2 as YYNGEE. CDR3 in amino acids: CASSDPGGSRSGELFF. CDR3 bases: TGTGCCAGCAGCGATCCGGGGGGCAGTCGTAGCGGGGAGCTGTTTTTT.

The genes are TRBV7-6 and TRBJ1-1; D is uncertain. The CDR3 contains 10 residues. V shed 8 bases and J shed 4 bases, with 5 bases lying between them. Looked up from germline, CDR1 is SGHVS and CDR2 is FNYEAQ. The DNA for the CDR3 is TGTGCCAGCGGCCTCACTGAAGCTTTCTTT. It codes for CASGLTEAFF.

The V call is TRBV7-9, the J call TRBJ1-4, with D possibly being TRBD1 (5 bases). V was shortened by 0 bases and J by 3 bases, with 8 bases between the two germline ends. Germline V gene sequence: CDR1 SEHNR, CDR2 FQNEAQ (reference sequence). CDR3 length: 15 residues. The CDR3 here is CASSLARQSNEKLFF. Written as DNA, the CDR3 is TGTGCCAGCAGCTTAGCCAGACAGTCTAATGAAAAACTGTTTTTT.

The chain links TRBV20-1 to TRBJ1-1; a weak D match, TRBD1 (5 bases). Deletions cut 1 base from V and 8 bases from J, with 8 bases between. CDR1 is DFQATT, CDR2 SNEGSKA, per germline (reference sequence). This CDR3 has 11 residues. CDR3: CSARGGGEAFF. As DNA, the CDR3 is TGCAGTGCTAGAGGGGGGGGAGAAGCTTTCTTT.

This chain uses TRBV6-5 with TRBJ2-7; no firm D call. The CDR3 runs 12 residues. From germline, CDR1 is MNHEY and CDR2 SVGAGI. The V end lost 4 bases, the J end lost 6 bases, and 10 bases lay between the germline ends. The CDR3 DNA follows: TGTGCCAGCAGTTCCGACCGATTCGAGCAGTACTTC. It codes for CASSSDRFEQYF.

The rearrangement links TRBV11-2 to TRBJ1-2; TRBD1 aligns across 7 bases. This CDR3 contains 15 residues. V dropped 0 bases and J dropped 5; count of bases not matched to a gene: 6. Per germline, CDR1 SGHAT and CDR2 FQNNGV. DNA of the CDR3: TGTGCCAGCAGCTTAGAATGGGGCAGGGGGTATGGCTACACCTTC. The encoded protein is CASSLEWGRGYGYTF.

V and J are TRBV2 and TRBJ1-2; D gene uncertain. V gave up 4 bases and J gave up 5 bases, with 14 bases separating them. Germline CDR1 reads SNHLY; CDR2 reads FYNNEI. The CDR3 runs 14 residues. The CDR3 DNA reads TGTGCCAGCAGTGGTACAGAGGGAACTTATGGCTACACCTTC. Translating gives CASSGTEGTYGYTF.

V is TRBV27 and J is TRBJ2-2; perhaps TRBD1 as D (5 bases). V was shortened by 6 bases and J by 2 bases, with 13 bases between the two germline ends. Germline CDR1 and CDR2: MNHEY and SMNVEV (reference sequence). This CDR3 region has 15 residues. The CDR3 sequence is CASSIQASNTGELFF. CDR3 coding DNA: TGTGCCAGCAGCATACAGGCGAGTAACACCGGGGAGCTGTTTTTT.

V gene TRBV5-8 combines with J gene TRBJ1-5; the match to TRBD1 covers 11 bases. The CDR3 has 14 amino acids. Germline values: CDR1 SGHTS, CDR2 YDEGEE. J gave up 5 bases and V 3 bases, and 1 base lay outside the gene matches. CDR3 sequence: CASSSGQGDQPQHF. In DNA form, the CDR3 reads TGTGCCAGCAGCTCGGGACAGGGGGATCAGCCCCAGCATTTT.

The chain links TRBV7-8 to TRBJ1-1, with TRBD1 matching 7 bases. The CDR3 spans 16 residues. The ends lost 5 bases at V and 0 bases at J; junction bases unmatched: 9. The V gene's germline CDR1 is SGHVS and CDR2 FQNEAQ. CDR3 protein: CASSPEGQQMNTEAFF. CDR3 in DNA: TGTGCCAGCAGCCCAGAGGGACAGCAGATGAACACTGAAGCTTTCTTT.

The chain carries TRBV6-5 and TRBJ1-5; D remains ambiguous. V was shortened by 7 bases and J by 4 bases, with 17 bases between the two germline ends. This CDR3 has 15 residues. Germline V lookup: CDR1 MNHEY, CDR2 SVGAGI. DNA of the CDR3: TGTGCCAGCACCAGGACCCAGTTAGGTAATCAGCCCCAGCATTTT. Residues: CASTRTQLGNQPQHF.

The chain uses TRBV19 and TRBJ1-2; D not resolved. The germline V gene encodes CDR1 LNHDA and CDR2 SQIVND (reference sequence). This CDR3 is built from 10 residues. The V end lost 7 bases, the J end lost 5 bases, and 5 bases lay between the germline ends. For the CDR3, the DNA is TGTGCCAGTAATCGGTATGGCTACACCTTC. It yields the protein CASNRYGYTF.

The chain is built from TRBV24-1 and TRBJ2-2; maybe TRBD1 (5 bases). Germline CDR1 reads KGHDR; CDR2 reads SFDVKD. With 3 bases removed from V and 4 bases from J, the gap between germline ends came to 8 bases. The CDR3 contains 14 residues. CDR3: CATSDTTGTGELFF. As DNA, the CDR3 is TGTGCCACCAGTGATACCACAGGCACCGGGGAGCTGTTTTTT.

The CDR3 nucleotides are TGTGCCAGCAGCCGACGAGGGACAGGGAGTAGTGGCACCGGGGAGCTGTTTTTT. Translating gives CASSRRGTGSSGTGELFF. This rearrangement joins TRBV6-2 or TRBV6-3 to TRBJ2-2; 9 nucleotides agree with TRBD1. Germline V gives CDR1 MNHEY, CDR2 SVGEGT. J was trimmed by 4 bases and V by 6 bases; bases with no gene match: 15. The CDR3 length is 18 residues.